The 16 T cell receptor beta chains below were found in one sample sequenced in a study of human T cells and chemical hapten exposure. TCRdb reprocessed the RACE reads with MiXCR, giving one entry per CDR3 protein. The data show roughly 80,000 distinct CDR3 sequences, with around 11% seen just once and 4% to 5.5% held by the top ten. Time point given: patch test 1, 2 weeks after DPC sensitization. Treatment indicated: therapeutic diphenylcyclopropenone sensitization with weekly scalp DPC. The sequencing here drew on whole blood, taken in connection with sensitization to the hapten diphenylcyclopropenone (DPC). Receptors originate from a woman in her fifties or sixties with alopecia areata. Some clones in this sample may be carry-over from other donors' samples.

This clonotype turned up a few times. A junction end diverges from the germline sequence, so it may reflect a read error. The chain combines TRBV24-1 with TRBJ2-5; D unresolved. Germline assignment: CDR1 KGHDR and CDR2 SFDVKD. This CDR3 comprises 11 residues. CDR3 protein: CATSDLRPRHF. The CDR3 nucleotides read TGTGCCACCAGTGATTTGCGTCCCCGGCACTTC.

The chain joins TRBV20-1 to TRBJ2-2, with D possibly being TRBD1 (5 bases). The CDR3 is 13 residues long. V was shortened by 4 bases and J by 7 bases, with 13 bases between the two germline ends. The V gene's germline CDR1 is DFQATT and CDR2 SNEGSKA (reference sequence). CDR3 DNA: TGCAGTGCTACCACTCTAAGGGGCGGGGAGCTGTTTTTT. It specifies CSATTLRGGELFF.

The chain uses TRBV12-3 or TRBV12-4 and TRBJ1-5; the D is unclear. Trimming removed 3 bases from V and 2 bases from J, with 11 bases in between. This CDR3 comprises 15 residues. The CDR3 nucleotides are TGTGCCAGCAGTTTTGAGGGAGGGCGCAATCAGCCCCAGCATTTT. Translation gives CASSFEGGRNQPQHF.

This clonotype was counted ten times or more. The rearrangement uses TRBV11-2 and TRBJ2-1; no firm D call. The ends were cut back, 1 base at V and 5 bases at J, with 9 bases in the middle. Germline-derived CDR1 and CDR2 are SGHAT and FQNNGV. CDR3 length: 14 residues. DNA for the CDR3: TGTGCCAGCAGCTTAGTCAAGGTCAACAATGAGCAGTTCTTC. Its protein product is CASSLVKVNNEQFF.

This clonotype was picked up many times. The rearrangement joins TRBV28 to TRBJ1-6; perhaps TRBD1 as D (5 bases). From germline, CDR1 is MDHEN and CDR2 SYDVKM. V dropped 3 bases and J dropped 9 bases, with 18 bases sitting between them. This CDR3 comprises 16 residues. The CDR3 bases are TGTGCCAGCAGTTTGGGGCCGTTGATTGTAGCTTCACCCCTCCACTTT. Amino acid sequence: CASSLGPLIVASPLHF. The whole variable domain, filled in from reference TRBV28 and TRBJ1-6, reads DVKVTQSSRYLVKRTGEKVFLECVQDMDHENMFWYRQDPGLGLRLIYFSYDVKMKEKGDIPEGYSVSREKKERFSLILESASTNQTSMYLCASSLGPLIVASPLHFGNGTRLTVT.

This clonotype came up a few times. V and J are TRBV27 and TRBJ2-7; a weak D match, TRBD2 (6 bases). The germline CDR1 and CDR2 sequences are MNHEY and SMNVEV (reference sequence). V was trimmed by 3 bases and J by 7 bases, leaving 13 bases between them. CDR3 length: 13 residues. The CDR3 bases are TGTGCCAGCAGTTTGGGGGGAAGGTGGGAGCAGTACTTC. It is translated as CASSLGGRWEQYF.

The chain has TRBV9 and TRBJ2-1; D not certain. This CDR3 spans 16 amino acids. CDR1 is SGDLS, CDR2 YYNGEE, per germline. With 0 bases removed from V and 5 bases from J, the gap between germline ends came to 15 bases. The CDR3, as DNA: TGTGCCAGCAGCGTAGAGGTGACCCCACTTAACAATGAGCAGTTCTTC. Translation: CASSVEVTPLNNEQFF.

This clonotype was seen ten or more times. The chain is built from TRBV28 and TRBJ1-2; D might be TRBD1 (6 bases). Looked up from germline, CDR1 is MDHEN and CDR2 is SYDVKM. V gave up 2 bases and J gave up 4 bases, with 17 bases separating them. CDR3 length: 16 residues. The CDR3 DNA reads TGTGCCAGCAGTTTAAACCCCCAGAGGGGGGTCTATGGCTACACCTTC. This translates into CASSLNPQRGVYGYTF.

This chain uses TRBV19 with TRBJ1-4; no clear D gene. Trimming stripped 5 bases from V and 8 bases from J, with 18 bases between. Germline CDR1 is LNHDA and CDR2 is SQIVND (reference sequence). The CDR3 has 15 residues. This CDR3 reads CASSPPRYQGEKLFF. CDR3 nucleotide sequence: TGTGCCAGTAGTCCCCCGCGATACCAAGGAGAAAAACTGTTTTTT. The full variable domain, rest sourced from reference TRBV19 and TRBJ1-4, is DGGITQSPKYLFRKEGQNVTLSCEQNLNHDAMYWYRQDPGQGLRLIYYSQIVNDFQKGDIAEGYSVSREKKESFPLTVTSAQKNPTAFYLCASSPPRYQGEKLFFGSGTQLSVL.

The rearrangement links TRBV7-9 to TRBJ1-3; possible D gene TRBD1, 5 bases. V lost 3 bases and J 0 bases, leaving 9 bases between the germline ends. The CDR3 runs to 15 residues. CDR1 is SEHNR and CDR2 is FQNEAQ in the germline V gene (reference sequence). This CDR3 reads CASSLTASSGNTIYF. In nucleotides, the CDR3 is TGTGCCAGCAGCTTGACAGCGAGCTCTGGAAACACCATATATTTT.

This clonotype was seen a few times. The chain is built from TRBV28 and TRBJ1-5, with 9 bases lining up with TRBD1. Germline CDR1 and CDR2: MDHEN and SYDVKM. This CDR3 has 15 amino acids. Losses at the gene ends were 7 bases for V and 5 bases for J; bases not matched to a gene: 9. In DNA form, the CDR3 reads TGTGCCAGCACTGCCCGGGGACAGGGCTATCAGCCCCAGCATTTT. It encodes CASTARGQGYQPQHF.

This clonotype showed up just a few times. CDR3 in DNA: TGTGCCACCAGCAGACGGACAGAAGGTGGAAACACCATATATTTT. Residues: CATSRRTEGGNTIYF. The chain uses TRBV15 and TRBJ1-3; D possibly corresponds to TRBD1 (6 bases). The germline V and J ends were trimmed by 2 bases and 3 bases, with 11 bases remaining between them. In germline, CDR1 is LNHNV, CDR2 YYDKDF (reference sequence). The CDR3 consists of 15 residues.

This clonotype was counted only a few times. V gene TRBV4-2 combines with J gene TRBJ2-2, with TRBD1 identical over 7 bases. CDR1 LGHNA and CDR2 YNFKEQ come from the germline V gene. V was pared by 0 bases and J by 4 bases, with 8 bases of the junction left unmatched. The CDR3 runs 17 residues. The CDR3 DNA reads TGTGCCAGCAGCCAAGATGGCGACAGGGTAGGCACCGGGGAGCTGTTTTTT. It is translated as CASSQDGDRVGTGELFF.

The sample holds a few counts of this clonotype. In nucleotides, the CDR3 is TGCAGCGTTGCCCCGACAGGGAAGGAGAGGGACACTGAAGCTTTCTTT. The encoded protein is CSVAPTGKERDTEAFF. The J gene is TRBJ1-1, the V gene TRBV29-1; 7 nucleotides align to TRBD1. Germline trimming cut 4 bases from V and 3 bases from J; bases unmatched to any gene: 14. The CDR3 loop spans 16 amino acids. CDR1 is SQVTM, CDR2 ANQGSEA, per germline.

This clonotype is termed medium-sized (0.01 to 0.1%). CDR3 residues: CASRMTGGGYEQYF. CDR3 in DNA: TGTGCCAGCAGGATGACAGGGGGGGGATACGAGCAGTACTTC. V usage is TRBV28 and J usage is TRBJ2-7; 9 bases map to TRBD1. This CDR3 is 14 amino acids long. Trimming removed 6 bases from V and 4 bases from J; junction bases left unmatched: 7. Germline assignment: CDR1 MDHEN and CDR2 SYDVKM.

This sequence joins TRBV4-3 and TRBJ2-1; TRBD2 matches at 10 bases. There are 16 residues in the CDR3. Germline loops: CDR1 LGHNA, CDR2 YSLEER. V lost 4 bases, J lost 0 bases, and 3 bases stayed unmatched. For the CDR3, the DNA is TGCGCCAGCAGCCGGGTAGCGGGGGGCTCCTACAATGAGCAGTTCTTC. It specifies CASSRVAGGSYNEQFF.